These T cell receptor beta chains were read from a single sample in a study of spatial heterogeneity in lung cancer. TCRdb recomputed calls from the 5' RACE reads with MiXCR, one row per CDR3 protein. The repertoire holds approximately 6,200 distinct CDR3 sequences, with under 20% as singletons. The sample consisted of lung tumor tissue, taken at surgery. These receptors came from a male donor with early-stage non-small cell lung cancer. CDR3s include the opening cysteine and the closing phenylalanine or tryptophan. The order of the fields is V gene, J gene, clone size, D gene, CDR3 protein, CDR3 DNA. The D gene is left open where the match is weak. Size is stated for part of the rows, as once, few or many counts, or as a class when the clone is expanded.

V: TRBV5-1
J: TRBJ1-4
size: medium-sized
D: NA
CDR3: CASSRQSTNEKLFF
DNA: TGCGCCAGCAGCCGACAGTCAACTAATGAAAAACTGTTTTTT

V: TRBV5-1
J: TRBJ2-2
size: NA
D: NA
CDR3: CASSHGAGLQLFF
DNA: TGCGCCAGCAGCCACGGGGCCGGGTTGCAGCTGTTTTTT

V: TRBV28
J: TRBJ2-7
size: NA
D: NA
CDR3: CASSLAGYEQYF
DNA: TGTGCCAGCAGTTTAGCAGGCTACGAGCAGTACTTC

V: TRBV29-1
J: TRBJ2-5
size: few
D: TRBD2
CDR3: CSVEKLGTSGYQETQYF
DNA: TGCAGCGTTGAAAAGCTTGGGACTAGCGGGTACCAAGAGACCCAGTACTTC

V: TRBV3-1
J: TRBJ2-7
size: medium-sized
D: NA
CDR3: CASSSRYEQYF
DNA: TGTGCCAGCAGCTCCCGTTACGAGCAGTACTTC

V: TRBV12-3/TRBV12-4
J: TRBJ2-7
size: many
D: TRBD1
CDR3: CASRGQGDSYEQYF
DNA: TGTGCCAGCAGGGGACAGGGAGATTCCTACGAGCAGTACTTC

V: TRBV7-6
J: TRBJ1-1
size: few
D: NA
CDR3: CASSLEAGTEAFF
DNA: TGTGCCAGCAGCTTAGAAGCGGGTACTGAAGCTTTCTTT

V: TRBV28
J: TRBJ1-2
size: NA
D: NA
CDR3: CASSLYRGGYGYTF
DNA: TGTGCCAGCAGTTTATATCGGGGCGGCTATGGCTACACCTTC

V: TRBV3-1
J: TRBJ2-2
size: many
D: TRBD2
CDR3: CASSQGLAGGINTGELFF
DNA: TGTGCCAGCAGCCAAGGACTAGCGGGAGGGATTAACACCGGGGAGCTGTTTTTT

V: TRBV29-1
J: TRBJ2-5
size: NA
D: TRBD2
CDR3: CRAGEAGIETQYF
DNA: TGCAGAGCGGGGGAGGCAGGGATAGAGACCCAGTACTTC

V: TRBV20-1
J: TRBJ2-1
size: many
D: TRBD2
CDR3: CSARSGSSGGEGQFF
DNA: TGCAGTGCTAGAAGCGGCTCTAGCGGGGGGGAAGGGCAGTTCTTC

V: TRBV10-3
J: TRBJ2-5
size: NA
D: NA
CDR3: CAIGHREETQYF
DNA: TGTGCCATCGGGCACAGGGAAGAGACCCAGTACTTC

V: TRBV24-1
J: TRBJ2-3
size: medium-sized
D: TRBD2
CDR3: CATSEESGGTDTQYF
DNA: TGTGCCACCAGTGAAGAGAGCGGGGGCACAGATACGCAGTATTTT

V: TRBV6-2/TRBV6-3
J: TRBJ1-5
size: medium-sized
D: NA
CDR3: CASSYSRGAGPQHF
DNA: TGTGCCAGCAGTTACTCTCGGGGAGCAGGGCCCCAGCATTTT

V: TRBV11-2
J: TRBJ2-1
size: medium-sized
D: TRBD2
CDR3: CASSLSGGDNEQFF
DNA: TGTGCCAGCAGCTTAAGCGGGGGAGACAATGAGCAGTTCTTC

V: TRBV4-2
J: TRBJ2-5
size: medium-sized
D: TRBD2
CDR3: CASSPEGLAGGYQETQYF
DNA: TGTGCCAGCAGCCCCGAAGGACTAGCGGGGGGGTACCAAGAGACCCAGTACTTC

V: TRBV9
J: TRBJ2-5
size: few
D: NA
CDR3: CASSVAGLQRETQYF
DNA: TGTGCCAGCAGCGTAGCCGGGCTCCAGAGAGAGACCCAGTACTTC

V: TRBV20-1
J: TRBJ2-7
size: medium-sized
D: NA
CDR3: CSAREGKGWDYEQYF
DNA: TGCAGTGCTAGAGAAGGGAAGGGGTGGGATTACGAGCAGTACTTC

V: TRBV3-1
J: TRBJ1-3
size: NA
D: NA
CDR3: CASSHRGSGNTIYF
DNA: TGTGCCAGCAGCCATCGTGGGTCTGGAAACACCATATATTTT

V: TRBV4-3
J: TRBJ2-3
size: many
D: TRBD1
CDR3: CASSQETGPIDTQYF
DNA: TGCGCCAGCAGCCAAGAGACAGGGCCTATTGATACGCAGTATTTT

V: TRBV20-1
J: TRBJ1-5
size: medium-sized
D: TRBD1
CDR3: CSAREDRGNQPQHF
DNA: TGCAGTGCTAGAGAGGACAGGGGCAATCAGCCCCAGCATTTT

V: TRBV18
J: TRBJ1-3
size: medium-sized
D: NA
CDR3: CASSPRINSGNTIYF
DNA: TGTGCCAGCTCACCGCGAATTAACTCTGGAAACACCATATATTTT

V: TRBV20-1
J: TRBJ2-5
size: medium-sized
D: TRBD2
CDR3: CSAQSPRGLAGPLETQYF
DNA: TGCAGTGCACAAAGCCCCCGCGGACTAGCGGGTCCCTTGGAGACCCAGTACTTC

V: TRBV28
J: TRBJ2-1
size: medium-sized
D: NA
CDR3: CASSATVKNEQFF
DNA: TGTGCCAGCAGCGCGACCGTAAAAAATGAGCAGTTCTTC

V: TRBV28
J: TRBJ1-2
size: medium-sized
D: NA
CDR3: CASSLLLGGYTF
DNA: TGTGCCAGCAGTTTACTCTTGGGAGGCTACACCTTC

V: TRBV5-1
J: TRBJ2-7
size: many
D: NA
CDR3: CASSLEGGTGSYEQYF
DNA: TGCGCCAGCAGCTTGGAAGGGGGGACGGGATCCTACGAGCAGTACTTC

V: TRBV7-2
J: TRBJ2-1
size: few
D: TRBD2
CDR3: CASSLGAGGFLSEQFF
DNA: TGTGCCAGCAGCTTAGGAGCGGGGGGCTTCCTAAGTGAGCAGTTCTTC

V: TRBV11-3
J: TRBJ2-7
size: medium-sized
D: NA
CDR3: CASSFGGTSYEQYF
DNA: TGTGCCAGCAGCTTCGGAGGGACCTCCTACGAGCAGTACTTC

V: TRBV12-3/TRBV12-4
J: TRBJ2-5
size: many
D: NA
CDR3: CASSTRETQYF
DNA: TGTGCCAGCAGCACAAGGGAGACCCAGTACTTC

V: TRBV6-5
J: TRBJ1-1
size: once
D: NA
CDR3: CASSQPLKNTEAFF
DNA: TGTGCCAGCAGTCAGCCCCTAAAGAACACTGAAGCTTTCTTT

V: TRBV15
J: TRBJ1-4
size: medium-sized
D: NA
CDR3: CATSRGRVNEKLFF
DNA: TGTGCCACCAGCAGAGGGAGGGTGAATGAAAAACTGTTTTTT

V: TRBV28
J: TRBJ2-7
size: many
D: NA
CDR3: CASSSRGGGNYEQYF
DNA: TGTGCCAGCTCTTCTCGTGGAGGGGGGAACTACGAGCAGTACTTC

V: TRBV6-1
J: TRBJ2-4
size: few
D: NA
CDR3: CASSAGELINIQYF
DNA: TGTGCCAGCAGTGCCGGGGAATTGATAAACATTCAGTACTTC

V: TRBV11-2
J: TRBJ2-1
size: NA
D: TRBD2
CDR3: CVSSRRGTSGGNNEQFF
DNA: TGTGTCAGCAGCCGACGTGGGACTAGCGGGGGGAACAATGAGCAGTTCTTC

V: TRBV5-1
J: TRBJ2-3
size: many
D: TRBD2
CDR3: CASSSTSGGASDTQYF
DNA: TGCGCCAGCAGCTCGACTAGCGGGGGGGCATCCGATACGCAGTATTTT

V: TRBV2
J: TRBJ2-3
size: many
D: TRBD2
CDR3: CASSSGVSTDTQYF
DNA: TGTGCCAGCAGTAGCGGGGTTAGCACAGATACGCAGTATTTT

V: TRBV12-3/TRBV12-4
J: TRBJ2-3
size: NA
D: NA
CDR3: CASSLRGLVTDTQYF
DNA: TGTGCCAGCAGTTTAAGGGGCCTGGTCACAGATACGCAGTATTTT

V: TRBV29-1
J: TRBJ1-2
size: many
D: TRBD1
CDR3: CSVGGTGDYYGYTF
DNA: TGCAGCGTTGGGGGGACAGGGGACTACTATGGCTACACCTTC

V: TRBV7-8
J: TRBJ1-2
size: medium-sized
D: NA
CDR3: CASSHDLYGYTF
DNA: TGTGCCAGCAGCCACGACTTGTATGGCTACACCTTC

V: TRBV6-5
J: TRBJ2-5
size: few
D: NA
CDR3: CASSYSWGQETQYF
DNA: TGTGCCAGCAGTTACTCGTGGGGGCAAGAGACCCAGTACTTC

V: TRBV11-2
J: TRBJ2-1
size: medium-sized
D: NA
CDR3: CASSLNVNSYNEQFF
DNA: TGTGCCAGCAGCTTAAACGTCAATTCCTACAATGAGCAGTTCTTC

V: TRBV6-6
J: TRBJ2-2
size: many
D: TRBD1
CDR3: CASSSTGTGSSTGELFF
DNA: TGTGCCAGCAGTTCCACCGGGACAGGGTCGTCGACCGGGGAGCTGTTTTTT

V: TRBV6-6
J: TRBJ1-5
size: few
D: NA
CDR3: CASSRRPLRGSNQPQHF
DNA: TGTGCCAGCAGTCGAAGACCTCTAAGGGGAAGCAATCAGCCCCAGCATTTT

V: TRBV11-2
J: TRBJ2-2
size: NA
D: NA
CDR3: CASSLGPLTTNTGELFF
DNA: TGTGCCAGCAGCTTAGGCCCCCTAACCACGAACACCGGGGAGCTGTTTTTT

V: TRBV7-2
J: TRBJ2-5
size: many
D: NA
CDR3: CASSSGQPRETQYF
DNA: TGTGCCAGCAGCTCAGGACAGCCAAGGGAGACCCAGTACTTC

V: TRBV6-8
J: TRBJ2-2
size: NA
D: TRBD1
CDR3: CASSWRQGNTGELFF
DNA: TGTGCCAGCAGTTGGAGACAGGGGAACACCGGGGAGCTGTTTTTT

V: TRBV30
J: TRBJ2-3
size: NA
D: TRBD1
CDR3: CAWRERGQGTDTQYF
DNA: TGTGCCTGGAGAGAGAGGGGGCAGGGCACAGATACGCAGTATTTT

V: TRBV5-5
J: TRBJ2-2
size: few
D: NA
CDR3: CASRMGRNTGELFF
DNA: TGTGCCAGCAGGATGGGACGGAACACCGGGGAGCTGTTTTTT

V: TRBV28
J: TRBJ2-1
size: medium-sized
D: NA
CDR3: CASGSVGPNEQFF
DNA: TGTGCCAGCGGGTCGGTAGGGCCCAATGAGCAGTTCTTC

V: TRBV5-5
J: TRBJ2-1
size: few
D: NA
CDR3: CASSPGAGEFNEQFF
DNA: TGTGCCAGCAGCCCGGGGGCAGGGGAGTTTAATGAGCAGTTCTTC

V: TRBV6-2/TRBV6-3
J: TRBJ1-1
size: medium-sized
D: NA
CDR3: CASSYSFRRGAFF
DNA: TGTGCCAGCAGTTACTCATTCCGGCGAGGAGCTTTCTTT

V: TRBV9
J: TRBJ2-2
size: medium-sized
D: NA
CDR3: CASSVGWRGGGTGELFF
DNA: TGTGCCAGCAGCGTAGGGTGGAGGGGCGGAGGGACCGGGGAGCTGTTTTTT

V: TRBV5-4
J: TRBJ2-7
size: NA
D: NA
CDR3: CASSFSVEYEQYF
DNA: TGTGCCAGCAGCTTCTCCGTGGAGTACGAGCAGTACTTC

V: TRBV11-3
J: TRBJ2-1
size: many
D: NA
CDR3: CASSLDSLAVNEQFF
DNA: TGTGCCAGCAGCTTAGATAGTCTAGCAGTCAATGAGCAGTTCTTC

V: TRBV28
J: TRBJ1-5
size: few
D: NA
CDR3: CASSLGTARNQPQHF
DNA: TGTGCCAGCAGTTTGGGGACGGCGAGGAATCAGCCCCAGCATTTT

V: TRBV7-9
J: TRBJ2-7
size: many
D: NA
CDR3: CASSSSVSRGDSYEQYF
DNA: TGTGCCAGCAGCTCCAGTGTTTCTCGCGGCGACTCCTACGAGCAGTACTTC

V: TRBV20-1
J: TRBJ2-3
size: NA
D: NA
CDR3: CSGLWGVTDTQYF
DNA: TGCAGTGGACTCTGGGGTGTCACAGATACGCAGTATTTT

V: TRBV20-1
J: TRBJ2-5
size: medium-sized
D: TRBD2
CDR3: CSAERGGQGETQYF
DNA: TGCAGTGCTGAGCGGGGGGGCCAGGGAGAGACCCAGTACTTC

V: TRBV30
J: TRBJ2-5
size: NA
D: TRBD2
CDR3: CACPGLAEQETQYF
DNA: TGTGCCTGTCCGGGACTAGCGGAGCAAGAGACCCAGTACTTC